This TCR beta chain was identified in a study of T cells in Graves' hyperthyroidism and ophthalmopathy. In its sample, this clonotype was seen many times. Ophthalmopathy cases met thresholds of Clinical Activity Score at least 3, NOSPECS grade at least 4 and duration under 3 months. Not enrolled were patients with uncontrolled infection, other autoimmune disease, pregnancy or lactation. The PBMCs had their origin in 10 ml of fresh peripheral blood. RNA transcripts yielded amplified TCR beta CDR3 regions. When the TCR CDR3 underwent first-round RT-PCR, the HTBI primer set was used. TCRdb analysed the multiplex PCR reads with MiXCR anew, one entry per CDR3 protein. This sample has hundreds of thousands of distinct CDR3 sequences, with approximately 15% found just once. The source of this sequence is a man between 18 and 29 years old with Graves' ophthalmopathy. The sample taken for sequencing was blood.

The CDR3 region has the DNA TGTGCCAGCAGCCAAGATCAGGTTGATCAGCCCCAGCATTTT. Residues: CASSQDQVDQPQHF. This rearrangement joins TRBV3-1 to TRBJ1-5; D remains ambiguous. Germline V gene lookup returns CDR1 LGHDT and CDR2 YNNKEL (reference sequence). The CDR3 loop spans 14 amino acids. Deletions cut 0 bases from V and 5 bases from J, with 8 bases between.